These 19 T cell receptor beta chains came from one sample sequenced in a study of identical twins. TCRdb reprocessed the 5' RACE reads with MiXCR, giving one entry per CDR3 protein. The sample contains about 720,000 distinct CDR3 sequences, about 9.4% of which appear only once. The same sample was also used in a study of yellow fever vaccine responses in identical twins.

Specimen: PBMCs. The receptors derive from a woman between 18 and 30 years old in good health.

V usage is TRBV7-6 and J usage is TRBJ2-7, with D tentatively TRBD1 (5 bases). Germline V lookup: CDR1 SGHVS, CDR2 FNYEAQ. V was shortened by 1 base and J by 4 bases, with 8 bases between the two germline ends. CDR3 length: 13 residues. The CDR3 region is CASSLDRQYEQYF. CDR3 nucleotides: TGTGCCAGCAGCTTAGATAGACAGTACGAGCAGTACTTC.

This clonotype was seen a handful of times. The V gene is TRBV6-1, the J gene TRBJ2-3, with D perhaps TRBD2 (6 bases). The CDR3 consists of 15 residues. Deletions cut 6 bases from V and 1 base from J, with 14 bases between. The germline V gene encodes CDR1 MNHNS and CDR2 SASEGT. DNA for the CDR3: TGTGCCAGCAGGCCCACCGGGGGTGGCACAGATACGCAGTATTTT. Its protein product is CASRPTGGGTDTQYF.

This clonotype was seen a few times. The V gene is TRBV6-1, the J gene TRBJ2-1; 7 bases agree with TRBD1. Germline CDR1 and CDR2: MNHNS and SASEGT. The CDR3 covers 15 residues. V lost 2 bases to trimming and J lost 0 bases; unmatched junction nucleotides: 1. The CDR3 loop is CASSEYRGSYNEQFF. In DNA form, the CDR3 reads TGTGCCAGCAGTGAATACAGGGGCTCCTACAATGAGCAGTTCTTC.

This chain connects TRBV6-4 to TRBJ2-3; 7 bases are shared with TRBD1. This CDR3 has 15 amino acids. CDR1 is MRHNA and CDR2 is SNTAGT in the germline V gene. V trimming: 4 bases; J trimming: 1 base; junction bases outside the gene matches: 5. DNA for the CDR3: TGTGCCAGCAGTGTCGAGGGGGCTGGCACAGATACGCAGTATTTT. Its translation: CASSVEGAGTDTQYF.

This clonotype was detected only a few times. The chain recombines TRBV11-2 with TRBJ2-5, with 12 nucleotides matching TRBD2. Germline V CDR1 and CDR2: SGHAT, FQNNGV. Losses at the gene ends were 5 bases for V and 2 bases for J; bases not matched to a gene: 6. The CDR3 loop spans 16 amino acids. For the CDR3, the DNA is TGTGCCAGCAGCGTGACTAGCGGGGGAGGACAAGAGACCCAGTACTTC. Its protein product is CASSVTSGGGQETQYF.

The J gene is TRBJ2-3, the V gene TRBV20-1, with D perhaps assigned TRBD1 or TRBD2 (6 bases each). The germline gives CDR1 DFQATT, CDR2 SNEGSKA (reference sequence). This CDR3 contains 13 residues. Trimming cost V 5 bases and J 6 bases, with 15 bases left between them. CDR3 nucleotides: TGCAGTGCTGGGGGGCCTAGCGTGGATACGCAGTATTTT. Protein sequence: CSAGGPSVDTQYF.

This clonotype was seen more than once but under ten times. The chain uses TRBV9 and TRBJ2-2; perhaps TRBD2 as D (5 bases). Between the trimmed V and J ends, which lost 4 bases and 0 bases, there was a span of 16 bases. Looked up from germline, CDR1 is SGDLS and CDR2 is YYNGEE. The CDR3 contains 17 residues. CDR3 DNA: TGTGCCAGCAGCTTCTCCCTGAGCGGCTCGAACACCGGGGAGCTGTTTTTT. Amino acids: CASSFSLSGSNTGELFF.

This clonotype has only a few counts. The CDR3 sequence: CASSLGSRGRETQYF. CDR3 DNA: TGTGCCAGCAGCTTAGGATCCAGGGGGCGGGAGACCCAGTACTTC. The chain recombines TRBV7-2 with TRBJ2-5, with 8 positions matching TRBD1. The V gene end was trimmed by 1 base and the J gene end by 5 bases; junction bases not matched to a gene: 6. The CDR3 loop spans 15 amino acids. Germline V CDR1 and CDR2: SGHTA, FQGNSA.

This clonotype appeared many times. The chain carries TRBV28 and TRBJ2-1; 7 nucleotides line up with TRBD2. Germline V gene data show CDR1 as MDHEN and CDR2 as SYDVKM. The J segment lost 2 bases and the V segment lost 1 base, leaving 14 bases of the junction unmatched. This CDR3 spans 19 amino acids. DNA of the CDR3: TGTGCCAGCAGTTTATTGATTAGCGGAACTGCGGGGGCCTACAATGAGCAGTTCTTC. As protein: CASSLLISGTAGAYNEQFF.

V is TRBV11-2 and J is TRBJ2-7, with D perhaps matching TRBD1 (6 bases). CDR1 is SGHAT, CDR2 FQNNGV, per germline. The CDR3 runs 15 residues. The V gene lost 6 bases and the J gene lost 4 bases, with 19 bases spanning the gap. CDR3: CASRAPGTLPYEQYF. DNA of the CDR3: TGTGCCAGCAGAGCCCCCGGGACACTACCATACGAGCAGTACTTC.

V gene TRBV25-1 combines with J gene TRBJ2-1, with D tentatively TRBD1 or TRBD2 (5 bases each). The germline V gene has CDR1 MGHDK and CDR2 SYGVNS. V shed 1 base and J shed 0 bases, with 19 bases lying between them. The CDR3 length is 19 residues. Here the CDR3 reads CASSEFSVRAGSSYNEQFF. The CDR3 DNA sequence: TGTGCCAGCAGTGAATTTTCTGTCCGAGCAGGGAGCTCCTACAATGAGCAGTTCTTC.

As regards this clonotype: At one of its ends the junction is not consistent with the germline gene, which may arise from a read error. The rearrangement joins TRBV12-3 or TRBV12-4 to TRBJ1-1, with unresolved D. This CDR3 contains 16 residues. Here the CDR3 reads CASTLRPVGVNTEAFF. The CDR3 region has the DNA TGTGCCAGCACTTTACGTCCGGTCGGCGTGAACACTGAAGCTTTCTTT.

A note on this clonotype: Possible read error: a much larger clone is one base away. The rearrangement uses TRBV12-3 or TRBV12-4 and TRBJ2-1, with 11 bases aligning to TRBD1. The CDR3 runs 17 residues. The V and J ends lost 3 bases and 2 bases, in that order; junction bases with no gene match: 6. Here the CDR3 DNA reads TGTGCCAGCAGTTTTACCAGGACAGGGGGCGCCTACAATGAGCAGTTCTTC. It encodes CASSFTRTGGAYNEQFF.

This rearrangement joins TRBV13 to TRBJ1-1, with D perhaps matching TRBD1 (5 bases). Germline loops: CDR1 PRHDT, CDR2 FYEKMQ (reference sequence). The CDR3 covers 15 residues. Trimming removed 5 bases from V and 5 bases from J, with 18 bases in between. As DNA, the CDR3 is TGTGCCAGCAGCCTCCTGGTGGGGGATGGAACTGAAGCTTTCTTT. This sequence encodes CASSLLVGDGTEAFF.

This clonotype has only a few counts. The chain couples TRBV21-1 to TRBJ2-3. TRBV21-1 represents a pseudogene. The CDR3 runs to 14 residues. The CDR3 region is CASSKNSSTDTQYF. CDR3 DNA sequence: TGTGCCAGCAGCAAGAACAGTAGCACAGATACGCAGTATTTT.

This clonotype was seen a few times. The chain couples TRBV25-1 to TRBJ2-3, with D uncertain. This CDR3 has 17 residues. The germline gives CDR1 MGHDK, CDR2 SYGVNS. Between the trimmed V and J ends, which lost 9 bases and 2 bases, there was a span of 24 bases. The CDR3 protein is CARHSPRTFHYTDTQYF. CDR3 bases: TGTGCCAGACATTCCCCTCGGACGTTCCATTACACAGATACGCAGTATTTT. The full variable domain, in which reference TRBV25-1 and TRBJ2-3 provide the parts outside the CDR3, is EADIYQTPRYLVIGTGKKITLECSQTMGHDKMYWYQQDPGMELHLIHYSYGVNSTEKGDLSSESTVSRIRTEHFPLTLESARPSHTSQYLCARHSPRTFHYTDTQYFGPGTRLTVL.

This clonotype showed up just a few times. The chain couples TRBV6-5 to TRBJ1-2; D gene uncertain. The CDR3 length is 12 residues. Germline CDR1 and CDR2: MNHEY and SVGAGI. Trimming removed 4 bases from V and 8 bases from J, with 11 bases in between. The CDR3 reads CASSSSPGGYTF. The CDR3 DNA is TGTGCCAGCAGTTCATCCCCGGGAGGCTACACCTTC.

This clonotype has just a few counts. J is TRBJ2-3 and V is TRBV20-1; D unclear. CDR1 and CDR2 (germline): DFQATT, SNEGSKA (reference sequence). This CDR3 is 17 amino acids long. V lost 0 bases and J 0 bases, leaving 16 bases between the germline ends. The CDR3 sequence: CSARDAQALPSTDTQYF. The CDR3 DNA sequence: TGCAGTGCTAGAGATGCCCAGGCCCTACCTAGCACAGATACGCAGTATTTT.

The chain is built from TRBV6-5 and TRBJ2-7; D is unresolved. CDR3 length: 13 amino acids. V shed 4 bases and J shed 3 bases, with 10 bases lying between them. Germline lookup yields CDR1 MNHEY and CDR2 SVGAGI. As DNA, the CDR3 is TGTGCCAGCAGTTCGGGTCCAGACTACGAGCAGTACTTC. It yields the protein CASSSGPDYEQYF.